The 6 T cell receptor beta chains below come from one sample, sequenced in a study of T cell responses to AZD1222 COVID-19 vaccine. Libraries were prepared by immunoSEQ multiplex PCR; TCRdb keeps only in-frame clonotypes and omits some of them. The sample has 150,000 to 200,000 clones; 87% are singletons. The sequencing here drew on peripheral blood, taken on day 0 of MenACWY control vaccination. Receptor source: an adult in good health.

V and J are TRBV5-1 and TRBJ1-2; D unresolved. Trimming removed 4 bases from V and 0 bases from J, with 13 bases in between. Germline lookup yields CDR1 SGHRS and CDR2 YFSETQ. The CDR3 consists of 15 residues. The CDR3 loop reads CASSLRRDSNYGYTF. DNA of the CDR3: TGCGCCAGCAGCCTGAGGAGGGATTCTAACTATGGCTACACCTTC.

In its sample, this clone was seen once. This rearrangement joins TRBV5-5 to TRBJ1-3; D is unclear. Per germline, CDR1 SGHKS and CDR2 YYEKEE (reference sequence). The CDR3 is 16 amino acids. V was clipped by 0 bases and J by 8 bases, with 18 bases between them. Written as DNA, the CDR3 is TGTGCCAGCAGCTTGGTTGGAGTTTTCCTTGGGGACACCATATATTTT. Protein sequence: CASSLVGVFLGDTIYF.

This sequence joins TRBV28 and TRBJ2-5; D uncertain. Germline lookup yields CDR1 MDHEN and CDR2 SYDVKM. V dropped 6 bases and J dropped 5 bases, with 10 bases sitting between them. This CDR3 is 12 amino acids long. The CDR3 DNA is TGTGCCAGCAGGTCAAACTGGGAGACCCAGTACTTC. This codes for CASRSNWETQYF. The whole variable domain, filled in from reference TRBV28 and TRBJ2-5, reads DVKVTQSSRYLVKRTGEKVFLECVQDMDHENMFWYRQDPGLGLRLIYFSYDVKMKEKGDIPEGYSVSREKKERFSLILESASTNQTSMYLCASRSNWETQYFGPGTRLLVL.

The genes are TRBV7-3 and TRBJ2-1; 7 bases map to TRBD1. This CDR3 region has 19 residues. The ends lost 0 bases at V and 2 bases at J; junction bases unmatched: 13. CDR1 is SGHTA and CDR2 is FQGTGA in the germline V gene. Here the CDR3 DNA reads TGTGCCAGCAGCTTAACAGGGGGCGGTCCCGCCAATCCCTACAATGAGCAGTTCTTC. Translation: CASSLTGGGPANPYNEQFF.

The chain has TRBV7-6 and TRBJ1-1, with 9 positions matching TRBD1. Trimming took 4 bases from V and 0 from J; bases not matched to a gene: 3. This CDR3 has 15 residues. Per germline, CDR1 SGHVS and CDR2 FNYEAQ. For the CDR3, the DNA is TGTGCCAGCAGCTCGGGACAGGGTTTGAACACTGAAGCTTTCTTT. As protein: CASSSGQGLNTEAFF.

The chain employs TRBV2 and TRBJ2-1; D is possibly TRBD2 (5 bases). CDR3 size: 15 residues. V lost 1 base, J lost 0 bases, and 7 bases lay in between. CDR1 and CDR2 from the germline V gene are SNHLY and FYNNEI. CDR3 nucleotides: TGTGCCAGCAGTGAAGACGGGGTCTCCTACAATGAGCAGTTCTTC. Translating gives CASSEDGVSYNEQFF.